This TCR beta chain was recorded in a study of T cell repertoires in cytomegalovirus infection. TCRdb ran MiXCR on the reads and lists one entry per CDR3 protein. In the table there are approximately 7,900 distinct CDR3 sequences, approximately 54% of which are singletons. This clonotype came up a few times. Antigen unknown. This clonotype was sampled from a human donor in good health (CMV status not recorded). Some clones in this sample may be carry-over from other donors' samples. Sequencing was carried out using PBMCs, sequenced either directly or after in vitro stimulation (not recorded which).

Here the CDR3 reads CASSPRGSGANVLTF. CDR3 in DNA: TGTGCCAGCAGCCCCCGAGGCTCTGGGGCCAACGTCCTGACTTTC. The chain couples TRBV9 to TRBJ2-6, with D uncertain. The CDR3 sequence is 15 residues long. CDR1 and CDR2 (germline): SGDLS, YYNGEE. Trimming removed 4 bases at V and 0 bases at J, with 8 bases between.